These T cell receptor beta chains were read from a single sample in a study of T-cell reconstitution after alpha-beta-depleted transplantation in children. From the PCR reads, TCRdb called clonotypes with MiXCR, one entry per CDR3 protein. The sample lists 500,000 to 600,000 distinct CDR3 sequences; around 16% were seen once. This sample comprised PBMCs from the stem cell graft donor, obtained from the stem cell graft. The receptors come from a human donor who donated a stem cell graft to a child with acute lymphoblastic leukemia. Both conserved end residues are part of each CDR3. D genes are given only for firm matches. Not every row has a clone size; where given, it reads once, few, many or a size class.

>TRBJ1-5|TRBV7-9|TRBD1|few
CASSETGFGNQPQHF
TGTGCCAGCAGCGAGACAGGGTTTGGCAATCAGCCCCAGCATTTT
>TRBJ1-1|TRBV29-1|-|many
CSVGRDTEAFF
TGCAGCGTTGGAAGGGACACTGAAGCTTTCTTT
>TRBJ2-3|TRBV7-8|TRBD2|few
CASSSPNSGRAGDTQYF
TGTGCCAGCAGCTCCCCAAACAGCGGGAGGGCCGGAGATACGCAGTATTTT
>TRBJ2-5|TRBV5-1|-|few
CASSLRLPETQYF
TGCGCCAGCAGCTTACGTCTACCAGAGACCCAGTACTTC
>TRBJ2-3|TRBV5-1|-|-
CASRTLVTASTDTQYF
TGCGCCAGCAGGACCCTAGTCACCGCTAGCACAGATACGCAGTATTTT
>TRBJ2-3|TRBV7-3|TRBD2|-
CASSLAAGGLTDTQYF
TGTGCCAGCAGCTTAGCAGCGGGAGGACTCACAGATACGCAGTATTTT
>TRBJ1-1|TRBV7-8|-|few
CASSSQRGAEAFF
TGTGCCAGCAGCTCACAAAGAGGCGCTGAAGCTTTCTTT
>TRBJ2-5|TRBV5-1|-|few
CASRVGGWDQETQYF
TGCGCCAGCAGGGTGGGAGGCTGGGACCAAGAGACCCAGTACTTC
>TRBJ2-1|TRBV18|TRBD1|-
CASSRDRRSGNEQFF
TGTGCCAGCTCACGGGACAGGCGGAGCGGAAATGAGCAGTTCTTC
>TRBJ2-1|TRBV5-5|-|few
CASSLELSPYNEQFF
TGTGCCAGCAGCTTGGAACTATCGCCGTACAATGAGCAGTTCTTC